This TCR beta chain was captured by sequencing in a study of cytomegalovirus exposure and HLA in healthy donors. PCR amplification relied on 60 Vbeta primers (plus 13 Jbeta primers). The repertoire was sequenced with immunoSEQ multiplex PCR; TCRdb's copy has only in-frame clones and lacks some. This sample's table has tens of thousands of clones. Trimming took 4 bases from V and 4 from J, leaving 13 bases between them. CDR3 size: 14 residues. Germline values: CDR1 LGHNA, CDR2 YSLEER. The receptor's source is a man aged 40-49 years in good health and CMV-seronegative. This chain uses TRBV4-3 with TRBJ1-1; D not resolved. The sequenced material came from PBMCs. The CDR3 DNA follows: TGCGCCAGCAGCCGAGAGCCGGGGTTCACTGAAGCTTTCTTT. The encoded protein is CASSREPGFTEAFF.